The 5 T cell receptor beta chains given below trace back to one sample, sequenced in a study of identifying expanded T cells in peripheral blood. The assay was immunoSEQ multiplex PCR, and TCRdb's table has in-frame clones only and misses some. The sample carries some 100,000 clones, about 87% recorded once. Input material: blood. The receptors derive from a person aged 18 to 75 in good health.

The gene calls are TRBV29-1 and TRBJ2-7, with D possibly being TRBD1 (6 bases). CDR1 and CDR2 (germline): SQVTM, ANQGSEA. Trimming stripped 3 bases from V and 6 bases from J, with 9 bases between. The CDR3 is 11 amino acids. This CDR3 is CSVEVRGEQYF. The DNA for the CDR3 is TGCAGCGTTGAGGTCAGGGGCGAGCAGTACTTC.

The count of this clone is one. This sequence joins TRBV18 and TRBJ1-1; possibly TRBD1 for D (5 bases). The V and J ends lost 6 bases and 6 bases respectively, with 26 bases between them. The CDR3 extends over 17 amino acids. Germline CDR1 reads KGHSH; CDR2 reads LQKENI. CDR3 nucleotides: TGTGCCAGCTCGCCTACCGCGGGGGAGGGGTTTAACTCTGAAGCTTTCTTT. As protein: CASSPTAGEGFNSEAFF.

The rearrangement links TRBV4-1 to TRBJ1-5; possible D gene TRBD1, 5 bases. Trimming took 1 base from V and 3 from J, leaving 13 bases between them. CDR3 length: 16 residues. Germline V lookup: CDR1 MGHRA, CDR2 YSYEKL. CDR3 in DNA: TGCGCCAGCAGCCAAGGGTCCTCGGGGGTCAATCAGCCCCAGCATTTT. Translation gives CASSQGSSGVNQPQHF.

The genes are TRBV6-1 and TRBJ2-5; unclear D gene. The better agreement between TRBJ2-7 and the DNA end casts doubt on the J call. This CDR3 spans 13 amino acids. In germline, CDR1 is MNHNS, CDR2 SASEGT. The CDR3 DNA reads TGTGCCAGCAGTGAAGCGCTGTACAACGAGCAGTACTTC. As protein: CASSEALYNEQYF.

The rearrangement links TRBV7-9 to TRBJ2-1, with TRBD1 as a possible D gene (6 bases). Trimming took 3 bases from V and 11 from J, leaving 23 bases between them. The CDR3 has 16 residues. The V gene's germline CDR1 is SEHNR and CDR2 FQNEAQ (reference sequence). CDR3 in amino acids: CASSFGEGTTNGKQFF. In nucleotides, the CDR3 is TGTGCCAGCAGCTTCGGGGAAGGGACAACCAATGGAAAGCAGTTCTTC.